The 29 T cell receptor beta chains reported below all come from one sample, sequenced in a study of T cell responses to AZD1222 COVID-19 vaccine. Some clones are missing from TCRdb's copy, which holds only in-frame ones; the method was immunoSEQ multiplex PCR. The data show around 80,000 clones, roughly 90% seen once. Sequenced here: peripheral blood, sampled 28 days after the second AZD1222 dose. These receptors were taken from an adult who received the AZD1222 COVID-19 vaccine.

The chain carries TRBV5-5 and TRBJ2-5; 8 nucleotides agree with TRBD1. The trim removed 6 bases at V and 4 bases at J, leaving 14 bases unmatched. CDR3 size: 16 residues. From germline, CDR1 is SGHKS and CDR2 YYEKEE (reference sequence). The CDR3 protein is CASTPWATGAGETQYF. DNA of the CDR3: TGTGCCAGCACCCCATGGGCGACAGGGGCGGGAGAGACCCAGTACTTC. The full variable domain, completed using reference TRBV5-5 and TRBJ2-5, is DAGVTQSPTHLIKTRGQQVTLRCSPISGHKSVSWYQQVLGQGPQFIFQYYEKEERGRGNFPDRFSARQFPNYSSELNVNALLLGDSALYLCASTPWATGAGETQYFGPGTRLLVL.

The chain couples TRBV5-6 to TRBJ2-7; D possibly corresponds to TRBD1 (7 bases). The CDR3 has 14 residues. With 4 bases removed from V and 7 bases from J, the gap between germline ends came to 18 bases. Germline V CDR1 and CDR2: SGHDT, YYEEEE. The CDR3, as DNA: TGTGCCAGCAGCGGCGAAACAGGGGCGGGAGAGCAGTACTTC. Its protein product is CASSGETGAGEQYF.

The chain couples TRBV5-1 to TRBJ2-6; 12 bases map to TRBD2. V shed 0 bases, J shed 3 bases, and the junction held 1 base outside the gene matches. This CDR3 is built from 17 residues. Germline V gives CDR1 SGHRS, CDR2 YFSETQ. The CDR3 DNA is TGCGCCAGCAGCTTGGCACTAGCGGGAGGTGGGGCCAACGTCCTGACTTTC. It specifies CASSLALAGGGANVLTF.

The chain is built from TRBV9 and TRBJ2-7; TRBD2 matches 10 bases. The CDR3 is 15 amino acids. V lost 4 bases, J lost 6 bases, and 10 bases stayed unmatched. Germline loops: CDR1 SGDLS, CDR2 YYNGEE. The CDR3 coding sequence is TGTGCCAGCAGCCTCCGGGCTAGCGGGAGTCGCGAGCAGTACTTC. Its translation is CASSLRASGSREQYF.

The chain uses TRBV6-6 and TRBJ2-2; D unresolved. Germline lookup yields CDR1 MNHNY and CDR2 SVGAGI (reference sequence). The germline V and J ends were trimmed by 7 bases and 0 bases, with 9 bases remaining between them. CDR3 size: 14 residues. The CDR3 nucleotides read TGTGCCAGCAATGCTCTTTCGAACACCGGGGAGCTGTTTTTT. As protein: CASNALSNTGELFF.

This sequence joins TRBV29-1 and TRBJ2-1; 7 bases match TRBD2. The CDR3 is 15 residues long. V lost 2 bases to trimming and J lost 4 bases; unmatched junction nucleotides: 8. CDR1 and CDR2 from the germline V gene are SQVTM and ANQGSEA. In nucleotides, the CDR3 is TGCAGCGTTGAATACCCAGCGGGACGATACAATGAGCAGTTCTTC. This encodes CSVEYPAGRYNEQFF.

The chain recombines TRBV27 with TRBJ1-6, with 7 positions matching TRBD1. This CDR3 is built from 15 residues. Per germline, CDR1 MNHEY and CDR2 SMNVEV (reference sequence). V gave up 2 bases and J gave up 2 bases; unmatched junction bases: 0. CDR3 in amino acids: CASSLRGPYNSPLHF. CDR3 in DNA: TGTGCCAGCAGTTTAAGGGGGCCCTATAATTCACCCCTCCACTTT.

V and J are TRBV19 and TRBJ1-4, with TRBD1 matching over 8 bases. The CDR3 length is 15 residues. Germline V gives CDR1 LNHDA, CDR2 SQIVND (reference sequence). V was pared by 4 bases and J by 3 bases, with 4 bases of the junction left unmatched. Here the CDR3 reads CASSTRTGSNEKLFF. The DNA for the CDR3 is TGTGCCAGTAGTACCCGGACAGGGTCTAATGAAAAACTGTTTTTT.

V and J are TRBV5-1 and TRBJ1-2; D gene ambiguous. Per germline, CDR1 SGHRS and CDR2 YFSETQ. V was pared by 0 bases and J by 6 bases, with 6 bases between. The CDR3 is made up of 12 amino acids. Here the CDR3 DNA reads TGCGCCAGCAGCTTGGAATCTAATGGCTACACCTTC. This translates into CASSLESNGYTF.

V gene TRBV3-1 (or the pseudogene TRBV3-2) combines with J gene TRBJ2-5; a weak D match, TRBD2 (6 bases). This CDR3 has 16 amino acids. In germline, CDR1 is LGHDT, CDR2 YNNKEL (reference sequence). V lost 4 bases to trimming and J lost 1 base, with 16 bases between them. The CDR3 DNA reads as TGTGCCAGCAGCCCCAATTCTGGTAGCGGCCAAGAGACCCAGTACTTC. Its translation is CASSPNSGSGQETQYF.

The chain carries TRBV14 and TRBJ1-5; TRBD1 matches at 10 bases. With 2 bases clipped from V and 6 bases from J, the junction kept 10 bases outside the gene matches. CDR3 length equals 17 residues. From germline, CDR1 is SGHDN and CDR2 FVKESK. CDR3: CASSQTPPGQGPQPQHF. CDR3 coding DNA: TGTGCCAGCAGCCAAACTCCCCCGGGACAGGGGCCTCAGCCCCAGCATTTT.

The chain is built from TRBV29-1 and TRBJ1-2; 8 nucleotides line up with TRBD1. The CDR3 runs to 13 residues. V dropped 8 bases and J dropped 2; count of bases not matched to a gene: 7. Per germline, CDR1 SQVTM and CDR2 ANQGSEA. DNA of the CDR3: TGCAGCTCGTGGACAGGGTCCAACTATGGCTACACCTTC. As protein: CSSWTGSNYGYTF.

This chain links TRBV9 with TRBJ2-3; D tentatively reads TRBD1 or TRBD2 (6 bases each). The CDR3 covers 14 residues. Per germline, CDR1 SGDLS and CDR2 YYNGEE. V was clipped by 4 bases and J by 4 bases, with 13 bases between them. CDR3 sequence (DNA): TGTGCCAGCAGCAGAGGGGGGACCTCAGATACGCAGTATTTT. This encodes CASSRGGTSDTQYF.

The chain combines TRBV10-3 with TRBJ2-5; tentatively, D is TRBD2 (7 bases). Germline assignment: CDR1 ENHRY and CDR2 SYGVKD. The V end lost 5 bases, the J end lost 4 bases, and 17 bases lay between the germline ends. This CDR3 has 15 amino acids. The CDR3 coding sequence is TGTGCCATCAGTTCGGGGGGCGGGAGCGGAGAGACCCAGTACTTC. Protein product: CAISSGGGSGETQYF.

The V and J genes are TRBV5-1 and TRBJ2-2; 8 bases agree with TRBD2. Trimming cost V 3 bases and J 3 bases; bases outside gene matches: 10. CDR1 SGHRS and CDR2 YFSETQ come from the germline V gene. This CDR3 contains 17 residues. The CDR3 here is CASSWDSGLADTGELFF. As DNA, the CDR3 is TGCGCCAGCAGCTGGGACTCCGGACTAGCAGACACCGGGGAGCTGTTTTTT.

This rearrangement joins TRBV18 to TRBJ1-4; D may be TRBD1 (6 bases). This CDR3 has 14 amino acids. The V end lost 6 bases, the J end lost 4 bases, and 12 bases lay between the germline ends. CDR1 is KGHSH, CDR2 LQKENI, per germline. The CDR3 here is CASSLDSSNEKLFF. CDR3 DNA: TGTGCCAGCTCTCTGGACAGTAGTAATGAAAAACTGTTTTTT.

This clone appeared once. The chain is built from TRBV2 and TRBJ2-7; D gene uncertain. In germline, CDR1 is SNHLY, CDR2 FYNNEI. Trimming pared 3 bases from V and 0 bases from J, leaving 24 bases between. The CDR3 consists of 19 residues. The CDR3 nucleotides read TGTGCCAGCAGTGACCTCGGGTTAAAGTATCGAGCTCTCTCCTACGAGCAGTACTTC. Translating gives CASSDLGLKYRALSYEQYF.

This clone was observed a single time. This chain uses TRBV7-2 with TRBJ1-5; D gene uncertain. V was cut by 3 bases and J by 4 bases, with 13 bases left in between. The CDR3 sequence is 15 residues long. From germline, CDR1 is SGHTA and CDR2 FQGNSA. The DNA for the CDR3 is TGTGCCAGCAGCTTGGGATGGGGTGAGAATCAGCCCCAGCATTTT. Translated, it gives CASSLGWGENQPQHF.

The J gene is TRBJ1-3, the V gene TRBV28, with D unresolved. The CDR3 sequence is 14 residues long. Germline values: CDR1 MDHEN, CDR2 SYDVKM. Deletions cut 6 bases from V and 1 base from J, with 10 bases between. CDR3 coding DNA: TGTGCCAGCAGCAACCAGGTGTCTGGAAACACCATATATTTT. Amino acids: CASSNQVSGNTIYF.

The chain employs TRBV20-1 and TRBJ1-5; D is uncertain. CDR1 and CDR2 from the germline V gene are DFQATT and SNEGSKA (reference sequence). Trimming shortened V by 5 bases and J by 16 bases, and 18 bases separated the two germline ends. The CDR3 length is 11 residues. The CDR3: CSAQDGRRAHF. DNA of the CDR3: TGCAGTGCTCAAGACGGGCGGCGGGCTCATTTT.

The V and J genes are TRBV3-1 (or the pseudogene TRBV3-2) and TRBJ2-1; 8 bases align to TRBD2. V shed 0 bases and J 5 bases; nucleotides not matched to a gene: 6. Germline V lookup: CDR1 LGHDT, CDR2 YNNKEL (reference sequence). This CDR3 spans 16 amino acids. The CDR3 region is CASSQEFGAGDNEQFF. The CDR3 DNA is TGTGCCAGCAGCCAAGAGTTCGGAGCGGGAGACAATGAGCAGTTCTTC.

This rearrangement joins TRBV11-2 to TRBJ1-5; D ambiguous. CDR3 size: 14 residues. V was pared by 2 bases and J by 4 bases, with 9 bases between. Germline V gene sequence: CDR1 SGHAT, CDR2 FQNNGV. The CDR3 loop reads CASSLFGGNQPQHF. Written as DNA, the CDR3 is TGTGCCAGCAGCTTATTTGGAGGTAATCAGCCCCAGCATTTT.

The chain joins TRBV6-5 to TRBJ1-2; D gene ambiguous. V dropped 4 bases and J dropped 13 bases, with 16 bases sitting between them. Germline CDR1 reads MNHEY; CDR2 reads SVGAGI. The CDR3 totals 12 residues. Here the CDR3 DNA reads TGTGCCAGCAGTTCCTTGGGAACCCGGGTCACCTTC. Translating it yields CASSSLGTRVTF.

In DNA form, the CDR3 reads TGTGCTAGTGGTTTCGAAGGGGGCGAGCAGTACTTC. The encoded protein is CASGFEGGEQYF. This chain uses TRBV12-5 with TRBJ2-7; D is possibly TRBD1 (6 bases). Trimming removed 3 bases from V and 6 bases from J, with 9 bases in between. Germline values: CDR1 LGHNT, CDR2 FRNRAP. CDR3 length: 12 amino acids.

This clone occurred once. CDR3 protein: CATSRDPRSGLAADNEQFF. CDR3 nucleotide sequence: TGTGCCACCAGCAGAGACCCCCGGTCGGGACTAGCGGCGGACAATGAGCAGTTCTTC. The rearrangement uses TRBV15 and TRBJ2-1, with 11 bases fitting TRBD2. The CDR3 has 19 residues. Germline CDR1 and CDR2: LNHNV and YYDKDF (reference sequence). With V trimmed by 0 bases and J by 5 bases, 12 bases remained unmatched.

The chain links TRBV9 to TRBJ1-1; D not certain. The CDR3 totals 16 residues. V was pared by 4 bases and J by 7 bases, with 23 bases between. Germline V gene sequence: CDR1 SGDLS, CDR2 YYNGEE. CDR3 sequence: CASSSPPGRASGEAFF. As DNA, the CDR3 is TGTGCCAGCAGCTCCCCTCCTGGGCGGGCGAGTGGTGAAGCTTTCTTT.

In DNA, the CDR3 is TGTGCCAGCAGCCGTGCTATAGGCCAGCCCCAGCATTTT. It is translated as CASSRAIGQPQHF. The V gene is TRBV5-8, the J gene TRBJ1-5; no reliable D call. The germline V gene encodes CDR1 SGHTS and CDR2 YDEGEE. Trimming took off 4 bases at V and 7 bases at J, with 12 bases between the two ends. This CDR3 has 13 amino acids.

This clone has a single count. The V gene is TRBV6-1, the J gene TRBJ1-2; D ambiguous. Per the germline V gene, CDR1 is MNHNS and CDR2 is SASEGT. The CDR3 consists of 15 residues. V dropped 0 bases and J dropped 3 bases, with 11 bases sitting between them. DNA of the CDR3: TGTGCCAGCAGTGAAGCGCTGTCAAGTCACTATGGCTACACCTTC. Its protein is CASSEALSSHYGYTF.

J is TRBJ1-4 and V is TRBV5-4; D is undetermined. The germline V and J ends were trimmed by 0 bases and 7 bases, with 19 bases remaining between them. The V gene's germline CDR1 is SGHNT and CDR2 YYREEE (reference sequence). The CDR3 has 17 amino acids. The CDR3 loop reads CASSLEGGGGRGEKLFF. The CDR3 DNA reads TGTGCCAGCAGCTTGGAGGGCGGAGGAGGGCGAGGTGAAAAACTGTTTTTT.